The entry that follows covers one T cell receptor beta chain sequence. Its specificity is not known. The data stem from a study of T cell responses to AZD1222 COVID-19 vaccine. Study-level findings and limits: Among the donors, most were white British and more were female, and clonal diversity was possibly underestimated. Vaccine-related CD4 TCRs covered spike, predominating at 160-218 and 743-854.

Method: immunoSEQ multiplex PCR; TCRdb's copy keeps in-frame clones and lacks some. The table has roughly 77,000 clones, around nine tenths seen once. Source: peripheral blood, taken on day 0 of AZD1222 vaccination. The TCR originated in an adult in good health.

CDR3: CASSQQAFGNTIYF. In DNA, the CDR3 is TGTGCCAGCAGCCAACAGGCTTTTGGAAACACCATATATTTT. This chain uses TRBV7-9 with TRBJ1-3, with D possibly TRBD1 on 5 matching bases. The CDR3 sequence is 14 residues long. Germline V gene sequence: CDR1 SEHNR, CDR2 FQNEAQ (reference sequence). Trimming pared 5 bases from V and 3 bases from J, leaving 11 bases between.